One and the same sample provided the 24 T cell receptor beta chains below, sequenced in a study of blood T cell repertoires in COVID-19. The protocol was immunoSEQ multiplex PCR, while the TCRdb copy is restricted to in-frame clones and leaves out a portion. The data contain more than 90,000 clones, over 80% of them singletons. Material: peripheral blood. The receptors were sampled from a woman in her 70s with acute or convalescent COVID-19.

The V and J genes are TRBV5-5 and TRBJ2-7; a weak D match, TRBD1 (7 bases). This CDR3 contains 16 residues. V was cut by 0 bases and J by 2 bases, with 15 bases left in between. Germline V gene sequence: CDR1 SGHKS, CDR2 YYEKEE (reference sequence). CDR3 loop: CASSLEAAGGPYEQYF. DNA of the CDR3: TGTGCCAGCAGCTTGGAGGCGGCAGGGGGGCCCTACGAGCAGTACTTC.

The V and J genes are TRBV3-1 (or the pseudogene TRBV3-2) and TRBJ2-3, with a weak D call TRBD1 (5 bases). In germline, CDR1 is LGHDT, CDR2 YNNKEL (reference sequence). Trimming removed 0 bases from V and 1 base from J, with 5 bases in between. The CDR3 extends over 14 amino acids. This CDR3 reads CASSQEGGTDTQYF. CDR3 sequence (DNA): TGTGCCAGCAGCCAAGAAGGGGGCACAGATACGCAGTATTTT.

This chain uses TRBV3-1 (or the pseudogene TRBV3-2) with TRBJ2-7; possible D gene TRBD2, 5 bases. CDR1 LGHDT and CDR2 YNNKEL come from the germline V gene (reference sequence). Trimming pared 0 bases from V and 7 bases from J, leaving 16 bases between. The CDR3 covers 15 residues. CDR3 loop: CASSQDGLVGGEQYF. The DNA for the CDR3 is TGTGCCAGCAGCCAAGATGGACTTGTTGGTGGAGAGCAGTACTTC.

V usage is TRBV2 and J usage is TRBJ1-1; D gene unclear. This CDR3 comprises 14 residues. V was shortened by 7 bases and J by 5 bases, with 17 bases between the two germline ends. Germline CDR1 SNHLY, CDR2 FYNNEI. The CDR3 DNA reads TGTGCCAGCACTTTGAGTTTAACTAGGACTGAAGCTTTCTTT. Its translation: CASTLSLTRTEAFF.

This clone was detected a few times. The genes are TRBV29-1 and TRBJ2-1, with 11 bases matching TRBD2. V lost 1 base and J lost 2; bases outside the gene matches: 7. The CDR3 runs to 17 residues. Per germline, CDR1 SQVTM and CDR2 ANQGSEA. CDR3 residues: CSVEGLVAGGTYNEQFF. CDR3 sequence (DNA): TGCAGCGTTGAAGGTCTCGTAGCGGGAGGGACCTACAATGAGCAGTTCTTC.

The table lists this clone with a count of one. CDR3 amino acids: CASGAASNQPQHF. The CDR3 region has the DNA TGTGCCAGTGGGGCAGCTAGCAATCAGCCCCAGCATTTT. The chain is built from TRBV19 and TRBJ1-5, with D possibly matching TRBD1 (5 bases). V lost 8 bases and J 0 bases, leaving 8 bases between the germline ends. The CDR3 contains 13 residues. Looked up from germline, CDR1 is LNHDA and CDR2 is SQIVND (reference sequence).

In its sample, this clone was seen a few times. The rearrangement uses TRBV6-5 and TRBJ1-1, with 9 bases that match TRBD1. The V gene end was trimmed by 5 bases and the J gene end by 6 bases; junction bases not matched to a gene: 10. This CDR3 has 15 residues. Germline loops: CDR1 MNHEY, CDR2 SVGAGI. CDR3 sequence: CASSPTRDRAAEAFF. In nucleotides, the CDR3 is TGTGCCAGCAGTCCTACCCGGGACAGGGCCGCTGAAGCTTTCTTT.

V and J are TRBV13 and TRBJ2-3; TRBD2 agrees at 12 bases. In germline, CDR1 is PRHDT, CDR2 FYEKMQ (reference sequence). There are 16 residues in the CDR3. V lost 4 bases, J lost 3 bases, and 5 bases stayed unmatched. CDR3 region: CASSYLAGGQTDTQYF. In nucleotides, the CDR3 is TGTGCCAGCAGCTACCTAGCGGGGGGGCAAACAGATACGCAGTATTTT.

The V and J genes are TRBV5-1 and TRBJ2-1; TRBD1 agrees at 10 bases. The CDR3 is 14 residues long. Trimming at V came to 4 bases and at J to 4 bases, leaving 2 bases not matched to a gene. Germline V CDR1 and CDR2: SGHRS, YFSETQ. The CDR3 sequence: CASSPGQGYNEQFF. As DNA, the CDR3 is TGCGCCAGCAGCCCGGGACAGGGGTACAATGAGCAGTTCTTC.

The CDR3 DNA reads TGTGCCAGCAGTTCCAGGGTGAACACTGAAGCTTTCTTT. It specifies CASSSRVNTEAFF. The chain employs TRBV12-3 or TRBV12-4 and TRBJ1-1, with a tentative D call TRBD1 (5 bases). The V end lost 4 bases, the J end lost 0 bases, and 6 bases lay between the germline ends. The CDR3 covers 13 residues.

This rearrangement joins TRBV24-1 to TRBJ2-6; TRBD1 is a possible D gene (6 bases). With 3 bases removed from V and 1 base from J, the gap between germline ends came to 9 bases. There are 16 residues in the CDR3. Germline V gene data show CDR1 as KGHDR and CDR2 as SFDVKD. In DNA form, the CDR3 reads TGTGCCACCAGTGATCCCGGACAGTCTGGGGCCAACGTCCTGACTTTC. Translating gives CATSDPGQSGANVLTF.

The J gene is TRBJ1-6, the V gene TRBV5-6, with a tentative D call TRBD1 (6 bases). The CDR3 is made up of 15 amino acids. Germline V gene data show CDR1 as SGHDT and CDR2 as YYEEEE. V dropped 5 bases and J dropped 7 bases, with 16 bases sitting between them. This CDR3 reads CASSLPRGANSPLHF. CDR3 in DNA: TGTGCCAGCAGTTTACCCAGGGGAGCCAATTCACCCCTCCACTTT.

The chain carries TRBV5-8 and TRBJ1-2, with 7 positions matching TRBD1. CDR3 length: 15 residues. Germline V gene sequence: CDR1 SGHTS, CDR2 YDEGEE. J lost 7 bases, V lost 1 base, and 10 bases had no gene match. The DNA for the CDR3 is TGTGCCAGCAGCTTGTCGTACAGGGGTACGGCTGGCTACACCTTC. Translated: CASSLSYRGTAGYTF.

The V call is TRBV5-1, the J call TRBJ2-2; 14 bases are shared with TRBD2. With V trimmed by 3 bases and J by 0 bases, 7 bases remained unmatched. The CDR3 spans 19 residues. In germline, CDR1 is SGHRS, CDR2 YFSETQ. The CDR3 coding sequence is TGCGCCAGCAGCTGGGGACTAGCGGGGGACCTCGCGAACACCGGGGAGCTGTTTTTT. Encoded protein: CASSWGLAGDLANTGELFF.

The CDR3: CATSDPTISSYNEQFF. The CDR3 region has the DNA TGTGCCACCAGTGATCCAACCATTAGCTCCTACAATGAGCAGTTCTTC. The chain links TRBV24-1 to TRBJ2-1; no firm D call. Germline CDR1 is KGHDR and CDR2 is SFDVKD. The CDR3 length is 16 residues. V lost 3 bases and J 0 bases, leaving 11 bases between the germline ends.

The chain employs TRBV19 and TRBJ2-6; 9 bases are shared with TRBD1. Trimming took 2 bases from V and 4 from J; bases not matched to a gene: 9. The V gene's germline CDR1 is LNHDA and CDR2 SQIVND (reference sequence). The CDR3 runs to 18 residues. CDR3 nucleotides: TGTGCCAGTAGTATAAGGACAGGGGCCGGGTGGGGGGCCAACGTCCTGACTTTC. Translated, it gives CASSIRTGAGWGANVLTF.

As to this clone: At the DNA level, this CDR3 is encoded by other sequences in the same sample as well. The J gene is TRBJ2-1, the V gene TRBV29-1, with 16 nucleotides matching TRBD2. The ends lost 3 bases at V and 1 base at J; junction bases unmatched: 3. The CDR3 consists of 17 residues. The germline CDR1 and CDR2 sequences are SQVTM and ANQGSEA. The CDR3 coding sequence is TGCAGCGTTGAGGGGACTAGCGGGAGGGCATCCTACAATGAGCAGTTCTTC. Translating gives CSVEGTSGRASYNEQFF.

This clone was counted a single time. The chain links TRBV14 to TRBJ2-7; TRBD1 matches 7 bases. Trimming took 5 bases from V and 4 from J; bases not matched to a gene: 5. This CDR3 has 13 amino acids. Germline CDR1 and CDR2: SGHDN and FVKESK. The CDR3 here is CASSVTGVYEQYF. CDR3 sequence (DNA): TGTGCCAGCAGCGTAACAGGGGTATACGAGCAGTACTTC.

The chain combines TRBV28 with TRBJ1-1; D unclear. This CDR3 region has 13 residues. Germline V CDR1 and CDR2: MDHEN, SYDVKM. CDR3 residues: CGAHNSMNTEAFF. The CDR3 nucleotides read TGTGGGGCCCATAACTCCATGAACACTGAAGCTTTCTTT.

This chain connects TRBV12-2 to TRBJ2-1; TRBD1, the D gene given by the table, was not confirmed from the DNA. TRBV12-2 is classified as a pseudogene. The CDR3 runs to 14 residues. The CDR3 bases are TGTGCAAGTCGCTTAGGGGCAGGGGGCACGGAGCAGTTCTTC. This translates into CASRLGAGGTEQFF.

The chain combines TRBV3-1 (or the pseudogene TRBV3-2) with TRBJ1-2; 8 bases are a match to TRBD1. The CDR3 has 17 amino acids. V lost 1 base and J lost 0; bases outside the gene matches: 7. Germline loops: CDR1 LGHDT, CDR2 YNNKEL (reference sequence). CDR3 sequence (DNA): TGTGCCAGCAGCCAAGCCGGACAGGGCACCGCTAACTATGGCTACACCTTC. This translates into CASSQAGQGTANYGYTF.

This chain links TRBV7-2 with TRBJ2-7; 13 nucleotides align to TRBD2. The CDR3 runs 16 residues. V lost 1 base, J lost 6 bases, and 6 bases stayed unmatched. Germline values: CDR1 SGHTA, CDR2 FQGNSA. CDR3 in amino acids: CASSLGLGTSGVEQYF. DNA for the CDR3: TGTGCCAGCAGCTTAGGTTTAGGGACTAGCGGGGTCGAGCAGTACTTC.

The J gene is TRBJ1-2, the V gene TRBV9; the D is unclear. V was pared by 0 bases and J by 6 bases, with 18 bases between. Looked up from germline, CDR1 is SGDLS and CDR2 is YYNGEE. CDR3 size: 16 residues. This CDR3 reads CASSVGPTWESHGYTF. In DNA form, the CDR3 reads TGTGCCAGCAGCGTAGGCCCGACTTGGGAGTCCCATGGCTACACCTTC.

J is TRBJ1-6 and V is TRBV5-1, with TRBD1 identical over 7 bases. The CDR3 totals 15 residues. Looked up from germline, CDR1 is SGHRS and CDR2 is YFSETQ. Unmatched junction bases numbered 4, after V lost 2 bases and J lost 5 bases. The CDR3 loop reads CASSFRDSDNSPLHF. DNA of the CDR3: TGCGCCAGCAGCTTCCGGGACAGTGATAATTCACCCCTCCACTTT.